These 19 T cell receptor beta chains were all obtained from the same sample, sequenced in a study of blood T cells in healthy people across ages. Using a J-beta primer mix together with a sample-barcoded 5' primer, a second PCR was run for about 7 to 12 cycles. TCRdb re-called the 5' RACE reads with MiXCR, one entry per CDR3 protein. In the table there are 550,000 to 650,000 distinct CDR3 sequences, approximately 30% of which are singletons. Sequences were obtained from blood. These TCRs come from an elderly woman in good health.

There are a few counts of this clonotype. A much larger clone differs by one base, so this may be a read error. The genes are TRBV7-8 and TRBJ2-5; 7 bases fit TRBD1. From germline, CDR1 is SGHVS and CDR2 FQNEAQ. The J segment lost 11 bases and the V segment lost 5 bases, leaving 11 bases of the junction unmatched. The CDR3 is made up of 13 amino acids. CDR3 amino acids: CASSIQGFDEQYF. Here the CDR3 DNA reads TGTGCCAGCAGCATACAGGGGTTCGATGAGCAGTACTTC.

The chain recombines TRBV15 with TRBJ2-3; a weak D match, TRBD2 (6 bases). V shed 5 bases and J shed 0 bases, with 15 bases lying between them. Germline V gives CDR1 LNHNV, CDR2 YYDKDF (reference sequence). This CDR3 contains 16 residues. The CDR3 spells CATSAYGSGSTDTQYF. CDR3 coding DNA: TGTGCCACCAGCGCGTATGGGAGCGGGAGCACAGATACGCAGTATTTT.

This chain joins TRBV7-2 and TRBJ2-3; D is perhaps TRBD2 (5 bases). The CDR3 runs to 16 residues. The germline gives CDR1 SGHTA, CDR2 FQGNSA. With 0 bases removed from V and 0 bases from J, the gap between germline ends came to 10 bases. The CDR3 DNA sequence: TGTGCCAGCAGCTTAGCGGGCGGGTTCAGCACAGATACGCAGTATTTT. It is translated as CASSLAGGFSTDTQYF. Using reference TRBV7-2 and TRBJ2-3 for the parts outside the CDR3, the full variable domain is GAGVSQSPSNKVTEKGKDVELRCDPISGHTALYWYRQSLGQGLEFLIYFQGNSAPDKSGLPSDRFSAERTGGSVSTLTIQRTQQEDSAVYLCASSLAGGFSTDTQYFGPGTRLTVL.

The DNA of the CDR3 is TGTGCCAGCACGGGACTAGCCAACACCGGGGAGCTGTTTTTT. Translated, it gives CASTGLANTGELFF. The rearrangement uses TRBV27 and TRBJ2-2; TRBD2 aligns across 9 bases. The CDR3 totals 14 residues. J lost 2 bases, V lost 7 bases, and 2 bases had no gene match. In germline, CDR1 is MNHEY, CDR2 SMNVEV (reference sequence).

On this clonotype: Relative to the germline gene, one junction end is altered; a read error may explain this. The rearrangement joins TRBV18 to TRBJ1-6, with unresolved D. Germline CDR1 and CDR2: KGHSH and LQKENI. The CDR3 has 15 amino acids. The CDR3 loop is CVSSPPAPANSPLHF. CDR3 in DNA: TGTGTCAGCTCACCACCGGCCCCAGCTAATTCACCCCTCCACTTT.

The chain is built from TRBV5-1 and TRBJ1-6; D unclear. Germline-derived CDR1 and CDR2 are SGHRS and YFSETQ. The V end was cut by 2 bases, the J end by 7 bases, with 16 bases between. The CDR3 extends over 16 amino acids. The CDR3 loop reads CASSFGLGQRNSPLHF. The CDR3 DNA follows: TGCGCCAGCAGCTTCGGGTTAGGCCAGCGCAATTCACCCCTCCACTTT.

This clonotype was observed at least ten times. The chain recombines TRBV4-1 with TRBJ2-2, with D possibly being TRBD1 or TRBD2 (6 bases each). Between the trimmed V and J ends, which lost 5 bases and 7 bases, there was a span of 14 bases. The germline V gene encodes CDR1 MGHRA and CDR2 YSYEKL. The CDR3 contains 14 residues. CDR3 sequence reads: CASSEGGGGGELFF. The DNA of the CDR3 is TGCGCCAGCAGCGAGGGGGGAGGAGGCGGGGAGCTGTTTTTT.

This clonotype was counted once. This may arise from a read error, as a much more abundant clone is one base away. The V gene is TRBV12-3 or TRBV12-4, the J gene TRBJ2-3, with 13 bases aligning to TRBD2. The J segment lost 3 bases and the V segment lost 6 bases, leaving 9 bases of the junction unmatched. The CDR3 spans 17 residues. Here the CDR3 DNA reads TGTGCCAGCAGCCGTGGACTAGCGGGGGCCGGTACAGATACGCAGTATTTT. Translating it yields CASSRGLAGAGTDTQYF.

The chain uses TRBV18 and TRBJ2-5; D may be TRBD1 (6 bases). The V gene lost 2 bases and the J gene lost 4 bases, with 11 bases spanning the gap. The CDR3 sequence is 14 residues long. Germline CDR1 reads KGHSH; CDR2 reads LQKENI. CDR3 coding DNA: TGTGCCAGCTCACCAGAACAGGGTGGAGAGACCCAGTACTTC. Its translation: CASSPEQGGETQYF.

This clonotype has just a few counts. The rearrangement uses TRBV10-3 and TRBJ1-1; weak D call: TRBD1 (6 bases). The CDR3 is 16 amino acids. Trimming took off 3 bases at V and 6 bases at J, with 20 bases between the two ends. Germline CDR1 ENHRY, CDR2 SYGVKD. The DNA for the CDR3 is TGTGCCATCAGTGAAACGCAAGGCAGGGGACGGGCTGAAGCTTTCTTT. Encoded protein: CAISETQGRGRAEAFF.

Comments on this clonotype: Germline is not matched at one junction end, which may reflect a read error. This sequence joins TRBV11-2 and TRBJ1-2; tentative D call: TRBD1 (6 bases). CDR3 length equals 13 residues. Germline-derived CDR1 and CDR2 are SGHAT and FQNNGV. CDR3 sequence reads: CASSLDRGYGCTF. The CDR3 nucleotides read TGTGCCAGCAGCTTAGACAGGGGATACGGCTGCACCTTC.

Worth noting for this clonotype: A much more abundant neighbour one base away suggests this may be a read error. The rearrangement uses TRBV15 and TRBJ2-1, with unresolved D. Germline assignment: CDR1 LNHNV and CDR2 YYDKDF (reference sequence). Trimming left V 0 bases short and J 10 bases short, with 13 bases between. This CDR3 spans 14 amino acids. The DNA for the CDR3 is TGTGCCACCAGCAGAGAGTTGCTGGCCGGGGAGCAGTTCTTC. As protein: CATSRELLAGEQFF.

This clonotype was counted a few times. A much larger clone lies one base from this, so it may be a read error. The chain joins TRBV7-8 to TRBJ2-4; TRBD1 aligns across 9 bases. Germline V gene lookup returns CDR1 SGHVS and CDR2 FQNEAQ. The CDR3 spans 14 residues. The ends lost 5 bases at V and 9 bases at J; junction bases unmatched: 8. Here the CDR3 DNA reads TGTGCCAGCAGCGAAACGGAGACAGGGGGCATTCAGTACTTC. The encoded protein is CASSETETGGIQYF.

The sample holds many counts of this clonotype. V and J are TRBV7-2 and TRBJ1-2, with D possibly matching TRBD1 (6 bases). The CDR3 runs to 16 residues. The germline CDR1 and CDR2 sequences are SGHTA and FQGNSA. V was shortened by 4 bases and J by 2 bases, with 17 bases between the two germline ends. The CDR3 loop reads CASSSYAVGQNYGYTF. CDR3 sequence (DNA): TGTGCCAGCAGCTCTTACGCGGTTGGACAGAACTATGGCTACACCTTC.

Regarding this clonotype: With a much larger clone just one base away, this may be a read error. This chain links TRBV4-2 with TRBJ1-2; D is perhaps TRBD1 (6 bases). From germline, CDR1 is LGHNA and CDR2 YNFKEQ. V lost 0 bases to trimming and J lost 4 bases, with 12 bases between them. The CDR3 has 15 residues. CDR3 protein: CASSQDRQASYGYTF. CDR3 nucleotide sequence: TGTGCCAGCAGCCAAGATCGACAGGCTAGCTATGGCTACACCTTC.

V is TRBV7-2 and J is TRBJ2-5; possibly TRBD1 or TRBD2 for D (5 bases each). CDR3 length equals 17 residues. Trimming took 5 bases from V and 6 from J, leaving 25 bases between them. Germline V gives CDR1 SGHTA, CDR2 FQGNSA. CDR3 loop: CTSSQLPGTGVFKTQYF. The CDR3 DNA reads TGTACCAGCAGCCAACTTCCAGGGACCGGGGTGTTTAAGACCCAGTACTTC.

About this clonotype itself: With a much larger clone just one base away, this may be a read error. The gene calls are TRBV9 and TRBJ1-1, with a tentative D call TRBD1 (5 bases). The length of the CDR3 is 16 residues. The germline V gene encodes CDR1 SGDLS and CDR2 YYNGEE. The CDR3 DNA is TGTGCCGGCAGCGCGGCCGGGACCCCCGATGGCGGTGAAGCTTTCTTT. It is translated as CAGSAAGTPDGGEAFF.

The chain has TRBV20-1 and TRBJ1-4; unclear D gene. The CDR3 spans 14 residues. Trimming left V 7 bases short and J 4 bases short, with 16 bases between. From germline, CDR1 is DFQATT and CDR2 SNEGSKA (reference sequence). The CDR3 DNA follows: TGCAGTGGATTGGTGGTGGGGAATAATGAAAAACTGTTTTTT. This codes for CSGLVVGNNEKLFF.

The chain joins TRBV7-8 to TRBJ2-5; a weak D match, TRBD1 (6 bases). The germline CDR1 and CDR2 sequences are SGHVS and FQNEAQ. The CDR3 sequence is 15 residues long. Trimming pared 10 bases from V and 5 bases from J, leaving 23 bases between. Here the CDR3 DNA reads TGTGCCATCAGTGAGTCAACAGGGACCGGGGAGACCCAGTACTTC. As protein: CAISESTGTGETQYF.